This T cell receptor (beta chain) came from a study of blood T cell repertoires in COVID-19. About the research overall: There were acute and convalescent COVID-19 samples, and they came from the United States, Italy and Spain.

The method was immunoSEQ multiplex PCR; TCRdb's version includes in-frame clones alone and lacks a portion of them. This sample has about 120,000 clones, with 84% found just once. In assigning cohorts, the study relied on participant-reported clinical history. Cohort 3 donors were reported recovered after two negative PCRs, clearance, or symptom resolution. Sequencing was done on a sample of PBMCs or T cells enriched from blood (not recorded which). The source of this sequence is a woman aged 30 to 39 who had recovered from COVID-19.

CDR3 nucleotide sequence: TGTGCCAGCAGTGAAGTGGGCGGGAGGGCCGGTACGCAGTATTTT. This encodes CASSEVGGRAGTQYF. The chain combines TRBV6-1 with TRBJ2-3, with 9 positions matching TRBD2. The junction had 7 bases not matched to a gene; V was cut back by 1 base and J by 8 bases. Germline values: CDR1 MNHNS, CDR2 SASEGT. CDR3 size: 15 residues.